This T cell receptor beta chain stems from a study of blood T cells in healthy people across ages. CDR1 is MGHRA and CDR2 is YSYEKL in the germline V gene. Between the trimmed V and J ends, which lost 3 bases and 3 bases, there was a span of 15 bases. CDR3 length: 15 amino acids. Combining a sample-barcoded 5' primer with a J-beta primer mix, a second PCR ran for about 7 to 12 cycles. Via MiXCR, TCRdb re-called the 5' RACE reads, giving one row per CDR3 protein. This sample has 750,000 to 950,000 distinct CDR3 sequences; 25% to 30% occur once, and the top ten carry 3%. A few counts support this clonotype. These same records also appear under a second study, on T cells of mothers and their children.

The chain carries TRBV4-1 and TRBJ2-7; the D is unclear. This TCR came from a boy between 5 and 17 years old in good health. Sequencing was performed on blood. The CDR3 nucleotides read TGCGCCAGCAGCCACCGACCCAGTGAAGTCTACGAGCAGTACTTC. The encoded protein is CASSHRPSEVYEQYF.